A single sample gave rise to the 30 T cell receptor beta chains below, sequenced in a study of chemoradiotherapy in HPV16-positive cancers. The repertoire was sequenced with immunoSEQ multiplex PCR; TCRdb's copy has only in-frame clones and lacks some. Of some 10,000 clones in the sample, under 80% were seen once. The sample was taken from a patient who underwent chemoradiotherapy. The source is a human donor with HPV-associated anogenital cancer.

Turning to this clone: The sample contains more than one DNA sequence encoding this CDR3. V is TRBV5-1 and J is TRBJ2-5, with TRBD2 matching 12 bases. From germline, CDR1 is SGHRS and CDR2 YFSETQ. Unmatched junction bases numbered 5, after V lost 4 bases and J lost 4 bases. This CDR3 has 15 amino acids. CDR3 protein: CASSPSGGAGETQYF. The DNA of the CDR3 is TGCGCCAGCAGCCCTAGCGGGGGGGCGGGAGAGACCCAGTACTTC.

This clone was seen just once. The chain recombines TRBV11-2 with TRBJ2-1; D might be TRBD1 or TRBD2, each matching 5 bases. Trimming took off 1 base at V and 0 bases at J, with 13 bases between the two ends. This CDR3 spans 17 amino acids. Germline lookup yields CDR1 SGHAT and CDR2 FQNNGV. CDR3 region: CASSLAGATGSYNEQFF. The CDR3 DNA sequence: TGTGCCAGCAGCTTAGCCGGGGCGACCGGCTCCTACAATGAGCAGTTCTTC.

This CDR3 is CASSTALHLTNTEAFF. Written as DNA, the CDR3 is TGTGCCAGCTCCACAGCACTACACCTAACGAACACTGAAGCTTTCTTT. The rearrangement links TRBV18 to TRBJ1-1; unclear D gene. Germline V CDR1 and CDR2: KGHSH, LQKENI. Trimming removed 6 bases at V and 1 base at J, with 18 bases between. The CDR3 is made up of 16 amino acids.

This clone was detected only a few times. V is TRBV2 and J is TRBJ1-5, with D unresolved. The CDR3 runs 15 residues. The germline CDR1 and CDR2 sequences are SNHLY and FYNNEI. V was cut by 3 bases and J by 7 bases, with 16 bases left in between. For the CDR3, the DNA is TGTGCCAGCAGTGATGATGGAGGAATTGGCCAGCCCCAGCATTTT. Amino acid sequence: CASSDDGGIGQPQHF.

This clone was picked up one time. The chain has TRBV10-3 and TRBJ2-7; 11 nucleotides match TRBD2. This CDR3 has 14 amino acids. The ends lost 5 bases at V and 5 bases at J; junction bases unmatched: 5. The V gene's germline CDR1 is ENHRY and CDR2 SYGVKD. CDR3 bases: TGTGCCATCAGTAGGGGACTAGCGGTCGACGAGCAGTACTTC. This codes for CAISRGLAVDEQYF.

V and J are TRBV4-1 and TRBJ2-7; 9 bases fit TRBD1. Trimming removed 3 bases from V and 4 bases from J; junction bases left unmatched: 7. This CDR3 is 15 amino acids long. In germline, CDR1 is MGHRA, CDR2 YSYEKL. CDR3 protein: CASSQEPGTGYEQYF. Here the CDR3 DNA reads TGCGCCAGCAGCCAGGAACCCGGGACAGGGTACGAGCAGTACTTC.

This clone has just a few counts. The J gene is TRBJ1-6, the V gene TRBV4-1; D is ambiguous. Germline V gene lookup returns CDR1 MGHRA and CDR2 YSYEKL. This CDR3 is built from 16 residues. Trimming cost V 0 bases and J 4 bases, with 10 bases left between them. Written as DNA, the CDR3 is TGCGCCAGCAGCCAAGATCGTTGGGAATATAATTCACCCCTCCACTTT. Its protein is CASSQDRWEYNSPLHF.

This clone was counted a few times. The chain couples TRBV25-1 to TRBJ2-3, with unresolved D. The CDR3 spans 12 residues. V was clipped by 3 bases and J by 5 bases, with 6 bases between them. The germline CDR1 and CDR2 sequences are MGHDK and SYGVNS. As DNA, the CDR3 is TGTGCCAGCAGTGAGGATGGAGATACGCAGTATTTT. This codes for CASSEDGDTQYF.

The rearrangement joins TRBV5-5 to TRBJ1-2; 8 nucleotides line up with TRBD1. After removal of 4 bases from V and 4 bases from J, the junction contained 6 bases not matched to a gene. The CDR3 totals 14 residues. Germline values: CDR1 SGHKS, CDR2 YYEKEE (reference sequence). CDR3 in DNA: TGTGCCAGCAGCGCCGGACAGGGAGGCTATGGCTACACCTTC. This encodes CASSAGQGGYGYTF.

This clone was seen more than once but under ten times. The chain employs TRBV2 and TRBJ1-4; D is ambiguous. Germline CDR1 and CDR2: SNHLY and FYNNEI. The CDR3 covers 13 residues. Deletions cut 3 bases from V and 10 bases from J, with 12 bases between. Written as DNA, the CDR3 is TGTGCCAGCAGTGAGCAAAATAACGGAAAACTGTTTTTT. Translating it yields CASSEQNNGKLFF.

V and J are TRBV6-6 and TRBJ1-1, with D maybe TRBD1 (5 bases). The CDR3 extends over 16 amino acids. The V end lost 6 bases, the J end lost 3 bases, and 20 bases lay between the germline ends. Germline assignment: CDR1 MNHNY and CDR2 SVGAGI (reference sequence). CDR3: CASSRGGGGFDTEAFF. As DNA, the CDR3 is TGTGCCAGCAGCCGGGGCGGGGGAGGGTTCGACACTGAAGCTTTCTTT.

This clone was found a few times. The chain uses TRBV7-2 and TRBJ2-3, with 8 nucleotides matching TRBD2. The CDR3 is 13 residues long. The germline gives CDR1 SGHTA, CDR2 FQGNSA. V shed 3 bases, J shed 6 bases, and the junction held 2 bases outside the gene matches. The CDR3 bases are TGTGCCAGCAGCTTCGGGGGGGCGGATACGCAGTATTTT. Its translation: CASSFGGADTQYF. Using reference TRBV7-2 and TRBJ2-3 for the parts outside the CDR3, the full variable domain is GAGVSQSPSNKVTEKGKDVELRCDPISGHTALYWYRQSLGQGLEFLIYFQGNSAPDKSGLPSDRFSAERTGGSVSTLTIQRTQQEDSAVYLCASSFGGADTQYFGPGTRLTVL.

The CDR3 loop is CSARGLDEQFF. CDR3 coding DNA: TGCAGTGCTAGGGGTTTGGATGAGCAGTTCTTC. This chain connects TRBV20-1 to TRBJ2-1; D is uncertain. This CDR3 has 11 residues. Trimming cost V 3 bases and J 8 bases, with 8 bases left between them. Germline-derived CDR1 and CDR2 are DFQATT and SNEGSKA (reference sequence).

V is TRBV4-1 and J is TRBJ2-6, with 7 bases matching TRBD2. CDR1 and CDR2 (germline): MGHRA, YSYEKL. After removal of 4 bases from V and 1 base from J, the junction contained 7 bases not matched to a gene. The CDR3 has 17 amino acids. The CDR3 bases are TGCGCCAGCAGCCCCATAGGGGAGGGATCTGGGGCCAACGTCCTGACTTTC. This encodes CASSPIGEGSGANVLTF.

The chain couples TRBV7-8 to TRBJ1-3, with 8 bases fitting TRBD1. Germline V gene data show CDR1 as SGHVS and CDR2 as FQNEAQ. CDR3 size: 16 residues. The junction had 10 bases not matched to a gene; V was cut back by 5 bases and J by 4 bases. The CDR3 DNA sequence: TGTGCCAGCAGCCCAGCAGGGGGCCGGGGAGGAAACACCATATATTTT. Translation gives CASSPAGGRGGNTIYF.

The genes are TRBV25-1 and TRBJ1-2, with D maybe TRBD1 (6 bases). CDR3 size: 15 residues. Per germline, CDR1 MGHDK and CDR2 SYGVNS. V dropped 2 bases and J dropped 2 bases, with 12 bases sitting between them. The CDR3 coding sequence is TGTGCCAGCAGTGAAGGACACAGGGACAACTATGGCTACACCTTC. Protein sequence: CASSEGHRDNYGYTF.

The chain recombines TRBV19 with TRBJ2-7; D not resolved. The CDR3 has 14 residues. The V gene's germline CDR1 is LNHDA and CDR2 SQIVND (reference sequence). V shed 4 bases and J shed 3 bases, with 13 bases lying between them. CDR3 residues: CASSKYGPDYEQYF. The CDR3 region has the DNA TGTGCCAGTAGTAAATACGGACCAGACTACGAGCAGTACTTC.

This clone has only one observation. The gene calls are TRBV9 and TRBJ2-3, with D uncertain. From germline, CDR1 is SGDLS and CDR2 YYNGEE. There are 15 residues in the CDR3. V was pared by 0 bases and J by 2 bases, with 10 bases between. The CDR3 loop reads CASSVGLELTDTQYF. CDR3 coding DNA: TGTGCCAGCAGCGTAGGGCTAGAGCTCACAGATACGCAGTATTTT.

V is TRBV5-6 and J is TRBJ2-2; tentatively, D is TRBD1 or TRBD2 (7 bases each). Deletions cut 1 base from V and 4 bases from J, with 14 bases between. Germline values: CDR1 SGHDT, CDR2 YYEEEE. The CDR3 consists of 16 residues. CDR3 in DNA: TGTGCCAGCAGCTTGTCTCCAGGGGGGGTCACCGGGGAGCTGTTTTTT. It translates to CASSLSPGGVTGELFF.

The rearrangement joins TRBV6-5 to TRBJ1-2, with 8 bases that match TRBD1. The V and J ends lost 6 bases and 6 bases, in that order; junction bases with no gene match: 9. The germline CDR1 and CDR2 sequences are MNHEY and SVGAGI. CDR3 size: 14 residues. The CDR3 DNA sequence: TGTGCCAGCAGGCCAGCAGGGGGCGGAAATGGCTACACCTTC. Its protein is CASRPAGGGNGYTF.

This clone occurred once. The V call is TRBV4-1, the J call TRBJ1-6, with D hard to call. Germline CDR1 reads MGHRA; CDR2 reads YSYEKL. CDR3 size: 16 residues. Trimming stripped 6 bases from V and 0 bases from J, with 12 bases between. The DNA of the CDR3 is TGCGCCAGCAGACCTCAGGAAAGCTCCTATAATTCACCCCTCCACTTT. Translating gives CASRPQESSYNSPLHF.

There are a few counts of this clone. The chain carries TRBV9 and TRBJ2-7, with D uncertain. Deletions cut 4 bases from V and 1 base from J, with 12 bases between. The V gene's germline CDR1 is SGDLS and CDR2 YYNGEE. This CDR3 region has 14 residues. Written as DNA, the CDR3 is TGTGCCAGCAGCCCCGTACCGCGGTCCTACGAGCAGTACTTC. Encoded protein: CASSPVPRSYEQYF.

The sample holds a few counts of this clone. This chain links TRBV2 with TRBJ1-5, with D unclear. CDR3 length: 15 amino acids. The germline V and J ends were trimmed by 5 bases and 0 bases, with 11 bases remaining between them. Germline V gives CDR1 SNHLY, CDR2 FYNNEI. Here the CDR3 reads CASSLDGYSNQPQHF. In nucleotides, the CDR3 is TGTGCCAGCAGTTTGGACGGCTATAGCAATCAGCCCCAGCATTTT.

V and J are TRBV5-1 and TRBJ1-1, with D possibly being TRBD1 (5 bases). Germline CDR1 is SGHRS and CDR2 is YFSETQ. V lost 0 bases to trimming and J lost 2 bases, with 17 bases between them. This CDR3 comprises 17 residues. Here the CDR3 reads CASSLVGGNGLNTEAFF. In DNA form, the CDR3 reads TGCGCCAGCAGCTTGGTCGGGGGAAACGGTCTAAACACTGAAGCTTTCTTT.

The chain recombines TRBV7-2 with TRBJ2-3; unclear D gene. The V end lost 2 bases, the J end lost 4 bases, and 10 bases lay between the germline ends. This CDR3 contains 14 residues. Germline V CDR1 and CDR2: SGHTA, FQGNSA. The CDR3 loop is CASSLQDGADTQYF. For the CDR3, the DNA is TGTGCCAGCAGCTTACAGGACGGCGCAGATACGCAGTATTTT.

The chain links TRBV25-1 to TRBJ2-1, with D perhaps assigned TRBD1 or TRBD2 (5 bases each). Trimming shortened V by 2 bases and J by 16 bases, and 21 bases separated the two germline ends. Germline CDR1 and CDR2: MGHDK and SYGVNS. The CDR3 is 14 residues long. The CDR3 region has the DNA TGTGCCAGCAGTGAAGGGGGAGTTGGGGTGACCCCATTCTTC. It is translated as CASSEGGVGVTPFF.

A single count supports this clone. The chain carries TRBV6-1 and TRBJ2-4, with D unclear. Trimming left V 1 base short and J 1 base short, with 11 bases between. There are 16 residues in the CDR3. CDR1 and CDR2 (germline): MNHNS, SASEGT. The CDR3 sequence is CASSEGSTGAKNIQYF. CDR3 in DNA: TGTGCCAGCAGTGAAGGATCGACCGGGGCCAAAAACATTCAGTACTTC.

This clone has a handful of counts. The chain is built from TRBV2 and TRBJ1-1; tentatively, D is TRBD1 (5 bases). V was shortened by 8 bases and J by 5 bases, with 12 bases between the two germline ends. The CDR3 is made up of 12 amino acids. The germline gives CDR1 SNHLY, CDR2 FYNNEI. The CDR3 reads CASAGEGTEAFF. DNA of the CDR3: TGTGCCAGCGCCGGGGAGGGGACTGAAGCTTTCTTT.

This chain uses TRBV6-1 with TRBJ2-5; 10 nucleotides agree with TRBD1. V lost 2 bases, J lost 5 bases, and 8 bases stayed unmatched. This CDR3 region has 16 residues. Germline V gene sequence: CDR1 MNHNS, CDR2 SASEGT. CDR3: CASSEWDRGRGETQYF. In DNA form, the CDR3 reads TGTGCCAGCAGTGAATGGGACAGGGGCCGTGGGGAGACCCAGTACTTC.

The table lists this clone with a few counts. The V gene is TRBV5-6, the J gene TRBJ2-5, with a tentative D call TRBD1 (5 bases). Trimming cost V 4 bases and J 2 bases, with 15 bases left between them. The CDR3 covers 15 residues. The germline CDR1 and CDR2 sequences are SGHDT and YYEEEE. DNA for the CDR3: TGTGCCAGCAGCCCATCTGACAGACAACAAGAGACCCAGTACTTC. Its translation is CASSPSDRQQETQYF.